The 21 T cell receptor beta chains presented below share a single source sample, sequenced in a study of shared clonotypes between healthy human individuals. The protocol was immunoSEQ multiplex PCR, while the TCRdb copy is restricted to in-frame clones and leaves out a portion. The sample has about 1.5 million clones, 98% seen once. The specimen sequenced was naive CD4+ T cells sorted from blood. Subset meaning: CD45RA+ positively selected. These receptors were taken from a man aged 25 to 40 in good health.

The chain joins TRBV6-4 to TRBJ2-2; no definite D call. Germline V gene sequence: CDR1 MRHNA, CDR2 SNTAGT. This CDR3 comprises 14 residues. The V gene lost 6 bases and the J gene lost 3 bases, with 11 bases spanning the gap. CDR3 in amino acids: CASSLLIDTGELFF. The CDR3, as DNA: TGTGCCAGCAGCCTGCTTATTGACACCGGGGAGCTGTTTTTT.

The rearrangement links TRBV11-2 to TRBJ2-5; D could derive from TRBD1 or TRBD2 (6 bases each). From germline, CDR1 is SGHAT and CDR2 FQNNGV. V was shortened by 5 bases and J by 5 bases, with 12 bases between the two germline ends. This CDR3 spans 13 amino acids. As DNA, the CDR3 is TGTGCCAGCAGCAAACAGGGACTGGAGACCCAGTACTTC. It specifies CASSKQGLETQYF.

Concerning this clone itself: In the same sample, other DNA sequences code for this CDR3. DNA for the CDR3: TGTGCCAGCAGCTTGGTCGGTCTGAATGAGCAGTTCTTC. Translating gives CASSLVGLNEQFF. This chain uses TRBV5-4 with TRBJ2-1; D call uncertain. The CDR3 is 13 residues long. Trimming removed 0 bases from V and 7 bases from J, with 8 bases in between. The V gene's germline CDR1 is SGHNT and CDR2 YYREEE (reference sequence).

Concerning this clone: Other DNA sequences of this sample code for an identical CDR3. CDR3 sequence reads: CASSLGRSYEQYF. The CDR3 bases are TGTGCCAGCAGCTTAGGGCGCTCCTACGAGCAGTACTTC. The chain couples TRBV7-2 to TRBJ2-7; D is unclear. The germline V gene has CDR1 SGHTA and CDR2 FQGNSA. The ends were cut back, 1 base at V and 0 bases at J, with 4 bases in the middle. CDR3 size: 13 residues.

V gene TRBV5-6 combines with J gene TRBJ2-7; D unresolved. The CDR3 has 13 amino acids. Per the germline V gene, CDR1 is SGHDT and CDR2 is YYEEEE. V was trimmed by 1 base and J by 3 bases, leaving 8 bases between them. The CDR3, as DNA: TGTGCCAGCAGCTTGTTCGGGTTCTACGAGCAGTACTTC. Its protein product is CASSLFGFYEQYF.

The CDR3 nucleotides are TGTGCCAGTAACGGGGGAGGTTTATACGAGCAGTACTTC. Translation: CASNGGGLYEQYF. J is TRBJ2-7 and V is TRBV19; weak D call: TRBD2 (6 bases). Germline CDR1 and CDR2: LNHDA and SQIVND (reference sequence). Between the trimmed V and J ends, which lost 7 bases and 4 bases, there was a span of 14 bases. This CDR3 is built from 13 residues. Full variable domain (missing parts from reference TRBV19 and TRBJ2-7): DGGITQSPKYLFRKEGQNVTLSCEQNLNHDAMYWYRQDPGQGLRLIYYSQIVNDFQKGDIAEGYSVSREKKESFPLTVTSAQKNPTAFYLCASNGGGLYEQYFGPGTRLTVT.

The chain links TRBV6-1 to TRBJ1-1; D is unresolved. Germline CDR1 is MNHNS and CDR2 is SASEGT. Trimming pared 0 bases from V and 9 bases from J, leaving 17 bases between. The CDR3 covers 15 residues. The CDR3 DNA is TGTGCCAGCAGTGAAGCGTGGGGTAGAGGACGTCAAGCTTTCTTT. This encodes CASSEAWGRGRQAFF.

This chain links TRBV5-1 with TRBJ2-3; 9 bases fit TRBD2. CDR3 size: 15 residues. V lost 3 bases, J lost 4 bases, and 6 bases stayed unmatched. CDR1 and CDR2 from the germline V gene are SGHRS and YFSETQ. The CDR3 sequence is CASSSRLAGPDTQYF. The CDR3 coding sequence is TGCGCCAGCAGCTCCAGGCTAGCGGGACCAGATACGCAGTATTTT.

The DNA of the CDR3 is TGTGCCAGCAGCTTAGAACCCGGAGTAGGACAGGGGAGCGAGCAGTACTTC. Translation gives CASSLEPGVGQGSEQYF. The chain links TRBV11-1 to TRBJ2-7, with 9 positions matching TRBD1. Looked up from germline, CDR1 is SGHAT and CDR2 is FQDESV (reference sequence). This CDR3 comprises 17 residues. With V trimmed by 1 base and J by 6 bases, 13 bases remained unmatched.

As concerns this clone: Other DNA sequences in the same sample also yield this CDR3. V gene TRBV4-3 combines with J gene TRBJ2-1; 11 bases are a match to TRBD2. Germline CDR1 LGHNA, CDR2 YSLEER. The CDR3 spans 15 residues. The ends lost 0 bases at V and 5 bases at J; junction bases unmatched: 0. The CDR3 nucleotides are TGCGCCAGCAGCCAAGAGGGACTAGCGGACAATGAGCAGTTCTTC. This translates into CASSQEGLADNEQFF.

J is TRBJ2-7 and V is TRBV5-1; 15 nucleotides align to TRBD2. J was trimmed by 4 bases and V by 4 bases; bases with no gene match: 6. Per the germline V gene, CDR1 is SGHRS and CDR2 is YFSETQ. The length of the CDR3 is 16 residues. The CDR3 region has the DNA TGCGCCAGCAGCCCGACCGGACTAGCGGGAGGGTACGAGCAGTACTTC. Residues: CASSPTGLAGGYEQYF.

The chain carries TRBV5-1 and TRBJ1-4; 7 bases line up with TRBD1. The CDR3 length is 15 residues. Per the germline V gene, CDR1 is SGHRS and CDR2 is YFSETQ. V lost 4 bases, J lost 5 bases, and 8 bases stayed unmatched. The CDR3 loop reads CASSGGGGGNEKLFF. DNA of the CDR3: TGCGCCAGCAGCGGAGGGGGCGGGGGAAATGAAAAACTGTTTTTT. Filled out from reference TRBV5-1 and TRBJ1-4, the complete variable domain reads KAGVTQTPRYLIKTRGQQVTLSCSPISGHRSVSWYQQTPGQGLQFLFEYFSETQRNKGNFPGRFSGRQFSNSRSEMNVSTLELGDSALYLCASSGGGGGNEKLFFGSGTQLSVL.

CDR3 sequence: CASSHREGQVGDTQYF. CDR3 coding DNA: TGTGCCAGCAGCCATCGCGAGGGGCAGGTAGGAGATACGCAGTATTTT. The chain has TRBV9 and TRBJ2-3; D may correspond to TRBD1 or TRBD2 (5 bases each). From germline, CDR1 is SGDLS and CDR2 YYNGEE. CDR3 length: 16 residues. The germline V and J ends were trimmed by 4 bases and 5 bases, with 20 bases remaining between them. Drawing the rest from reference TRBV9 and TRBJ2-3, the complete variable domain is DSGVTQTPKHLITATGQRVTLRCSPRSGDLSVYWYQQSLDQGLQFLIQYYNGEERAKGNILERFSAQQFPDLHSELNLSSLELGDSALYFCASSHREGQVGDTQYFGPGTRLTVL.

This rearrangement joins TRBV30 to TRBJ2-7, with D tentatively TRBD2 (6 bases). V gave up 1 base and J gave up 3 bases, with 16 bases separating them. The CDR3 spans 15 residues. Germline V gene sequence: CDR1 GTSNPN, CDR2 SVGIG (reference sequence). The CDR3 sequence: CAWSGGTLGVYEQYF. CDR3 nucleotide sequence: TGTGCCTGGAGTGGCGGGACGTTGGGGGTCTACGAGCAGTACTTC.

The CDR3 loop reads CASSSDRSSYEQYF. Written as DNA, the CDR3 is TGTGCCAGCAGCTCGGACAGGAGCTCCTACGAGCAGTACTTC. This chain connects TRBV11-3 to TRBJ2-7; 7 nucleotides align to TRBD1. Germline loops: CDR1 SGHNT, CDR2 YENEEA. CDR3 length: 14 residues. With V trimmed by 4 bases and J by 0 bases, 3 bases remained unmatched.

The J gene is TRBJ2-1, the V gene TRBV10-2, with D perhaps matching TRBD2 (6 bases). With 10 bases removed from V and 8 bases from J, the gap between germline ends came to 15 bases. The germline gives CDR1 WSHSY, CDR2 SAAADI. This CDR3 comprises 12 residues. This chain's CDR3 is CATAGLGDEQFF. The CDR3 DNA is TGCGCCACCGCGGGACTTGGGGATGAGCAGTTCTTC.

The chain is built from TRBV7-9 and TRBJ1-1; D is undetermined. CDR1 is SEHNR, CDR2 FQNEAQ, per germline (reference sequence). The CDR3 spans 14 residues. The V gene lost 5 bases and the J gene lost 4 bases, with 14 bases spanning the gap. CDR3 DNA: TGTGCCAGCAGCCTACCGCCTGATAGCACTGAAGCTTTCTTT. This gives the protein CASSLPPDSTEAFF.

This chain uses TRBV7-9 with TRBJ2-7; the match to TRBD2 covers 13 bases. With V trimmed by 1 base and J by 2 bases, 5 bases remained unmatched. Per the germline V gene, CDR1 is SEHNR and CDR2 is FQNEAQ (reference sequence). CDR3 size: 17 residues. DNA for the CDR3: TGTGCCAGCAGCTTAGGGGGACTAGCGGGAATTACCTACGAGCAGTACTTC. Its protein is CASSLGGLAGITYEQYF.

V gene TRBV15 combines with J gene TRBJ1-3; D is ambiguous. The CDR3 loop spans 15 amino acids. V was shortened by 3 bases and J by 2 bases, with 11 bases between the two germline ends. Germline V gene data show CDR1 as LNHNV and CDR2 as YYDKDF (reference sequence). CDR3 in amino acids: CATSRAGEAGNTIYF. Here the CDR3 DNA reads TGTGCCACCAGCAGGGCCGGTGAGGCTGGAAACACCATATATTTT. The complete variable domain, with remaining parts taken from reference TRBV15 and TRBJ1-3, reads DAMVIQNPRYQVTQFGKPVTLSCSQTLNHNVMYWYQQKSSQAPKLLFHYYDKDFNNEADTPDNFQSRRPNTSFCFLDIRSPGLGDTAMYLCATSRAGEAGNTIYFGEGSWLTVV.

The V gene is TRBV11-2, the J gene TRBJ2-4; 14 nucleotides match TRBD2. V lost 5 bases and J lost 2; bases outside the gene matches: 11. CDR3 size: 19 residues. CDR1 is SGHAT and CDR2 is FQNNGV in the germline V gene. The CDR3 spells CASSPRLAGGPSTKNIQYF. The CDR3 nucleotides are TGTGCCAGCAGCCCCAGACTAGCGGGAGGGCCTTCGACCAAAAACATTCAGTACTTC.

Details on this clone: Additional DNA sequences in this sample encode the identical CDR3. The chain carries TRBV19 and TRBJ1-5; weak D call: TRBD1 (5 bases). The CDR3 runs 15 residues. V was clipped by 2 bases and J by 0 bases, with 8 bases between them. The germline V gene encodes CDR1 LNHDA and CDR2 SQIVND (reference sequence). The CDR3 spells CASSIRQGSNQPQHF. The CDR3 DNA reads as TGTGCCAGTAGTATACGTCAGGGTAGCAATCAGCCCCAGCATTTT.